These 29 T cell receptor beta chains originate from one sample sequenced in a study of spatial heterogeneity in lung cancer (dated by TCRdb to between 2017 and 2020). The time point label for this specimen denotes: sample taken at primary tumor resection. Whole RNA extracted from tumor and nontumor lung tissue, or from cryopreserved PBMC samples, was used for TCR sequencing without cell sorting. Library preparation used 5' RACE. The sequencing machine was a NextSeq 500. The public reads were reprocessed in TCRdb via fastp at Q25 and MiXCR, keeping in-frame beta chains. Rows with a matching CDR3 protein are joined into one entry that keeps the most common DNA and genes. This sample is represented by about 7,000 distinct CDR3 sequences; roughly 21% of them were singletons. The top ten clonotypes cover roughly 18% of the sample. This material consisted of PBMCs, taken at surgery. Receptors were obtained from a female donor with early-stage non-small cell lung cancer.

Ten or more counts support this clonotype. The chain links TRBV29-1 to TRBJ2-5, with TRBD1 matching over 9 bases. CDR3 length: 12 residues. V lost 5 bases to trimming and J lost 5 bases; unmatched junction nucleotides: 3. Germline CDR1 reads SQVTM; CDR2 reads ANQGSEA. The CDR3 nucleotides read TGCAGCGTTTTTGACAGGGGGGAGACCCAGTACTTC. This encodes CSVFDRGETQYF.

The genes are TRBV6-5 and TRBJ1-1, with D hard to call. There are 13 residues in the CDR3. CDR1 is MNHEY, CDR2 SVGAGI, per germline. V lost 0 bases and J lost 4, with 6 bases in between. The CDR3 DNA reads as TGTGCCAGCAGTTACTCGAAAATCACTGAAGCTTTCTTT. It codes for CASSYSKITEAFF.

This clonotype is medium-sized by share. CDR3 sequence (DNA): TGCGCCAGCAGCCTCCAGGGCTACAATGAGCAGTTCTTC. As protein: CASSLQGYNEQFF. The chain carries TRBV5-1 and TRBJ2-1, with D maybe TRBD1 (5 bases). The V gene lost 4 bases and the J gene lost 3 bases, with 8 bases spanning the gap. This CDR3 comprises 13 residues. Germline V gene sequence: CDR1 SGHRS, CDR2 YFSETQ.

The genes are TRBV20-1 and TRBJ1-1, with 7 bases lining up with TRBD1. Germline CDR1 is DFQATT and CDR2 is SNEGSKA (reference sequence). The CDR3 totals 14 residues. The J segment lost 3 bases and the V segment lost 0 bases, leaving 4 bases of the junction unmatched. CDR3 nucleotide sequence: TGCAGTGCTAGAGATCAGGGGGGATACACTGAAGCTTTCTTT. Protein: CSARDQGGYTEAFF.

The CDR3 region is CASSPSPQERNIQYF. DNA of the CDR3: TGTGCCAGCAGCCCCTCTCCTCAGGAGAGAAACATTCAGTACTTC. The chain recombines TRBV25-1 with TRBJ2-4; no reliable D call. CDR1 and CDR2 (germline): MGHDK, SYGVNS. This CDR3 contains 15 residues. V was cut by 6 bases and J by 6 bases, with 18 bases left in between.

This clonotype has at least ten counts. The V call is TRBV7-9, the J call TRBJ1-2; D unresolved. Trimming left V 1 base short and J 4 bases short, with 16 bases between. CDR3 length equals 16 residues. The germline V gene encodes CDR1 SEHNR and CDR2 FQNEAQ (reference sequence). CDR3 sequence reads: CASSLGRREYIYGYTF. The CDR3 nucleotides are TGTGCCAGCAGCTTAGGTCGGCGGGAGTATATCTATGGCTACACCTTC.

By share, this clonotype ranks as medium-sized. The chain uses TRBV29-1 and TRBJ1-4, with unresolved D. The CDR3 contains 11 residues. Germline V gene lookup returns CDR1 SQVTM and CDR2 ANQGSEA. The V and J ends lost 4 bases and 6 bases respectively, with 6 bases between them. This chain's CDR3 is CSVGLDEKLFF. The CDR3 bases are TGCAGCGTTGGGCTGGATGAAAAACTGTTTTTT.

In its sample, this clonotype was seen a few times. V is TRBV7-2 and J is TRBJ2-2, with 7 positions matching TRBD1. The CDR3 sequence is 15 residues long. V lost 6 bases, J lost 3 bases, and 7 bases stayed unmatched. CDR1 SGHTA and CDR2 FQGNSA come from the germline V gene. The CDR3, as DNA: TGTGCCAGCAGTGCAACAGGGGCAGACACCGGGGAGCTGTTTTTT. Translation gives CASSATGADTGELFF.

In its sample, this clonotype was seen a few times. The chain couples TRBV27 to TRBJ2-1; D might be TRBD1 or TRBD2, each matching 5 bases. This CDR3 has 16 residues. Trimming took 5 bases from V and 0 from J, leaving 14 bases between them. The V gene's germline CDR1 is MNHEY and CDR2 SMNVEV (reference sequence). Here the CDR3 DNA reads TGTGCCAGCAGTCCCAACGTGAGGGGCTCCTACAATGAGCAGTTCTTC. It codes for CASSPNVRGSYNEQFF.

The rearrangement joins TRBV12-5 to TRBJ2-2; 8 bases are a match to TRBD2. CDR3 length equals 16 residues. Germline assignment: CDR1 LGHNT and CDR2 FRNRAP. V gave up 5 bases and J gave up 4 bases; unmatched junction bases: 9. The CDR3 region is CASGPTGGPATGELFF. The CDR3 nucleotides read TGTGCTAGTGGTCCAACGGGGGGGCCAGCCACCGGGGAGCTGTTTTTT.

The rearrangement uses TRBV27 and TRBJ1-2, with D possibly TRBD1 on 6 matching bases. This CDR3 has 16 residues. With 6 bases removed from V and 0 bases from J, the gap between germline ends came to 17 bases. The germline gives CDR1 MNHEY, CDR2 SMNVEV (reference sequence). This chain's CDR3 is CASSSWGHESNYGYTF. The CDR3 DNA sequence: TGTGCCAGCAGCAGTTGGGGGCACGAATCTAACTATGGCTACACCTTC.

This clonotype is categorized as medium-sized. The CDR3 DNA reads TGTGCCAGCAGCGAGGGAAGCACAGATACGCAGTATTTT. The encoded protein is CASSEGSTDTQYF. The V and J genes are TRBV7-9 and TRBJ2-3, with D perhaps matching TRBD2 (5 bases). V lost 5 bases and J 0 bases, leaving 6 bases between the germline ends. CDR1 is SEHNR and CDR2 is FQNEAQ in the germline V gene (reference sequence). The length of the CDR3 is 13 residues.

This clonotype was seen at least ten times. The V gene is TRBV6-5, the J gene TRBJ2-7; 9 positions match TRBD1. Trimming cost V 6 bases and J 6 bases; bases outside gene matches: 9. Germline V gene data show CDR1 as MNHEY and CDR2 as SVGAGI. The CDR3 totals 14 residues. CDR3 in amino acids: CASRFGTGKREQYF. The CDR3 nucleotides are TGTGCCAGCAGATTCGGGACAGGGAAGCGCGAGCAGTACTTC.

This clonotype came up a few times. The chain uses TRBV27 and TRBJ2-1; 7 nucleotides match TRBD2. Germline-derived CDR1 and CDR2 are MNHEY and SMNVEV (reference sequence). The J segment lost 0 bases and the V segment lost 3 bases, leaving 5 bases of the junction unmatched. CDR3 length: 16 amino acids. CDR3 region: CASSLNGGSSYNEQFF. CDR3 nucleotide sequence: TGTGCCAGCAGTTTGAACGGCGGGAGCTCCTACAATGAGCAGTTCTTC.

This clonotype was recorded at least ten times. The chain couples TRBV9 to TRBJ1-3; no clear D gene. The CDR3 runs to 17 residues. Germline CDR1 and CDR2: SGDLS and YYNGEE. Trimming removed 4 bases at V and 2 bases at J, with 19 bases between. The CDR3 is CASSFQRTPGPGNTIYF. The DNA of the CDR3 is TGTGCCAGCAGCTTCCAAAGGACTCCCGGACCTGGAAACACCATATATTTT.

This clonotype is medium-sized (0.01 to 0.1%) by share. The CDR3 bases are TGCAGTGCTAGATCACAGGACACCCATAATTCACCCCTCCACTTT. This sequence encodes CSARSQDTHNSPLHF. The rearrangement joins TRBV20-1 to TRBJ1-6; weak D call: TRBD1 (5 bases). The V gene lost 2 bases and the J gene lost 5 bases, with 13 bases spanning the gap. Germline V gene data show CDR1 as DFQATT and CDR2 as SNEGSKA (reference sequence). The CDR3 totals 15 residues.

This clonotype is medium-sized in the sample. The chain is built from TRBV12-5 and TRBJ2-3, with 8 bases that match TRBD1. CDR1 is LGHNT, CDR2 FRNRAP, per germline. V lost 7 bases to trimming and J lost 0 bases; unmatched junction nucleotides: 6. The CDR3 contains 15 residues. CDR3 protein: CASAPGDRSTDTQYF. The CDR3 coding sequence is TGTGCTAGTGCCCCAGGGGACAGGAGCACAGATACGCAGTATTTT.

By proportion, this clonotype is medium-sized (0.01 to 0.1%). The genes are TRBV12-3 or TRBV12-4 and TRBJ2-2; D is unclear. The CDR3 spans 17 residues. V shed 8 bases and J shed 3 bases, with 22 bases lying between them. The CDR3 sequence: CASFILPPRRHTGELFF. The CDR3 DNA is TGTGCCAGCTTTATACTACCCCCAAGACGACACACCGGGGAGCTGTTTTTT.

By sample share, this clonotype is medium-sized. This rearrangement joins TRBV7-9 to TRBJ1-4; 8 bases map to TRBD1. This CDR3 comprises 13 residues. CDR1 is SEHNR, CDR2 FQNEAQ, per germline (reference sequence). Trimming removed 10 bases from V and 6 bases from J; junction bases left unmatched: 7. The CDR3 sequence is CATRTGSDEKLFF. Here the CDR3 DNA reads TGTGCCACCCGGACAGGGTCGGATGAAAAACTGTTTTTT.

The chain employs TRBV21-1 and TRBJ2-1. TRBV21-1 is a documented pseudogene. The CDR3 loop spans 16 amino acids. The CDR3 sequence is CASSVLSEGSYNEQFF. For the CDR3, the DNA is TGTGCCAGCAGCGTCCTAAGTGAGGGCTCCTACAATGAGCAGTTCTTC.

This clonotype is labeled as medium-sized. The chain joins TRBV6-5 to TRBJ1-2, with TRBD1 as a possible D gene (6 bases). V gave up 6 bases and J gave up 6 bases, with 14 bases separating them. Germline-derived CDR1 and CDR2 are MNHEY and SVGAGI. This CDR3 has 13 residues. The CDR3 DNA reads TGTGCCAGCAGCCTGGACAGCAACAATGGCTACACCTTC. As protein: CASSLDSNNGYTF.

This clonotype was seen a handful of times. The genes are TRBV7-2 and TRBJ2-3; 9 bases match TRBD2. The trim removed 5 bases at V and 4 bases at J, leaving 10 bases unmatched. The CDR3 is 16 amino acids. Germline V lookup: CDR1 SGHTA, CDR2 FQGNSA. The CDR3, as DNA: TGTGCCAGCAGCCCCCAACCGGGACTAGCAGCAGATACGCAGTATTTT. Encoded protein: CASSPQPGLAADTQYF. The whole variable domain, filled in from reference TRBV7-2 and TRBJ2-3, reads GAGVSQSPSNKVTEKGKDVELRCDPISGHTALYWYRQSLGQGLEFLIYFQGNSAPDKSGLPSDRFSAERTGGSVSTLTIQRTQQEDSAVYLCASSPQPGLAADTQYFGPGTRLTVL.

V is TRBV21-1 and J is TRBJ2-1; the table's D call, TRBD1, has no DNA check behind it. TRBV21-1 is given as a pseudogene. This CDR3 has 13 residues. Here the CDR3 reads CASSAWTGYEQFF. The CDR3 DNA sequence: TGTGCCAGCAGCGCCTGGACAGGGTATGAGCAGTTCTTC.

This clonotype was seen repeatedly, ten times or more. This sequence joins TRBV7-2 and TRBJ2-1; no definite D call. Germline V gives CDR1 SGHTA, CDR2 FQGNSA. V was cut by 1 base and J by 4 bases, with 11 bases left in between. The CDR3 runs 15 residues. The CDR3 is CASSLEGIFYNEQFF. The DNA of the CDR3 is TGTGCCAGCAGCTTAGAAGGGATATTTTACAATGAGCAGTTCTTC. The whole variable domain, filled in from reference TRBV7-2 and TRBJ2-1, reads GAGVSQSPSNKVTEKGKDVELRCDPISGHTALYWYRQSLGQGLEFLIYFQGNSAPDKSGLPSDRFSAERTGGSVSTLTIQRTQQEDSAVYLCASSLEGIFYNEQFFGPGTRLTVL.

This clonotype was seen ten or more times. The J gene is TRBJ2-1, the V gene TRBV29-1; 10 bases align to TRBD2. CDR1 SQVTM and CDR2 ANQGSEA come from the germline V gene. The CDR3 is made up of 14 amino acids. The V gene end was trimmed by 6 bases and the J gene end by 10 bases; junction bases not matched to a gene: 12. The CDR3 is CSVPRLAGVQEQFF. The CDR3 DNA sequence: TGCAGCGTCCCCAGGCTAGCGGGGGTTCAAGAGCAGTTCTTC.

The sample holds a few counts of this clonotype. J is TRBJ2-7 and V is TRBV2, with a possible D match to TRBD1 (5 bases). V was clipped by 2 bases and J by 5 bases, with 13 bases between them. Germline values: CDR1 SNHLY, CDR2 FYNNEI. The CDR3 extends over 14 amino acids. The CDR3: CASSEYTGSHEQYF. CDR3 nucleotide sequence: TGTGCCAGCAGTGAATACACAGGTAGCCACGAGCAGTACTTC.

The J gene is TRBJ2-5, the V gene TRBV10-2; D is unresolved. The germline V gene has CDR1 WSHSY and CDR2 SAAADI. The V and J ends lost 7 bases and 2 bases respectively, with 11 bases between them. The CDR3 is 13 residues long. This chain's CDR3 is CASKKFQQETQYF. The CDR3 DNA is TGCGCCAGCAAAAAGTTCCAGCAAGAGACCCAGTACTTC.

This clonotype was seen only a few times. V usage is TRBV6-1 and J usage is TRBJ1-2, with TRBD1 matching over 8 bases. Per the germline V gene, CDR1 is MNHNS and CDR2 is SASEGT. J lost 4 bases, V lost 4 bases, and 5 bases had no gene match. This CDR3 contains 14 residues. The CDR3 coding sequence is TGTGCCAGCAGTGCGGACAGGGTGCCCTATGGCTACACCTTC. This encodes CASSADRVPYGYTF.

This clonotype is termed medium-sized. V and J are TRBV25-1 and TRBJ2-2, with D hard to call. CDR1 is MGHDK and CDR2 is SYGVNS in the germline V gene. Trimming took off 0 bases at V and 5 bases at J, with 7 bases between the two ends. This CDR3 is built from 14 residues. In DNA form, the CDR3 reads TGTGCCAGCAGTGAATATAAAGGGACCGGGGAGCTGTTTTTT. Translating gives CASSEYKGTGELFF.